These 9 T cell receptor beta chains were all obtained from the same sample, sequenced in a study of CD8 T cells in Susac syndrome. Random hexamers were used to reverse transcribe about 0.5 to 1 ug of RNA. TCRdb fed the immunoSEQ multiplex PCR reads into MiXCR, producing one record per CDR3 protein. The data show around 69,000 distinct CDR3 sequences, 93% seen once. Source material: CD8+ T cells from PBMCs. The source is a human donor with Susac syndrome.

About this clonotype itself: It is likely a read error, because the conserved phenylalanine at the end of the CDR3 is missing. The rearrangement uses TRBV5-6 and TRBJ2-5; 9 positions match TRBD1. Trimming at V came to 3 bases and at J to 5 bases, leaving 5 bases not matched to a gene. The CDR3 is 14 residues long. CDR1 and CDR2 from the germline V gene are SGHDT and YYEEEE. CDR3 loop: CASSSGTGRETQYS. As DNA, the CDR3 is TGTGCCAGCAGCTCCGGGACAGGGAGGGAGACCCAGTACTCC.

The chain has TRBV6-6 and TRBJ2-2; 8 bases are a match to TRBD2. The CDR3 sequence is 14 residues long. Germline V gene sequence: CDR1 MNHNY, CDR2 SVGAGI (reference sequence). Germline trimming cut 7 bases from V and 1 base from J; bases unmatched to any gene: 2. This chain's CDR3 is CASKGLGNTGELFF. The CDR3 DNA follows: TGTGCCAGCAAGGGACTAGGGAACACCGGGGAGCTGTTTTTT.

This chain connects TRBV6-4 to TRBJ2-1, with D possibly TRBD1 on 5 matching bases. Deletions cut 3 bases from V and 8 bases from J, with 17 bases between. CDR1 and CDR2 from the germline V gene are MRHNA and SNTAGT. This CDR3 comprises 15 residues. CDR3: CASSEGPDKIDEQFF. Here the CDR3 DNA reads TGTGCCAGCAGTGAGGGGCCAGATAAGATCGATGAGCAGTTCTTC.

The gene calls are TRBV27 and TRBJ1-2; TRBD1 matches 7 bases. The germline V gene has CDR1 MNHEY and CDR2 SMNVEV (reference sequence). The CDR3 is made up of 16 amino acids. The V gene end was trimmed by 4 bases and the J gene end by 4 bases; junction bases not matched to a gene: 12. CDR3 in amino acids: CASSSRPGTALYGYTF. CDR3 nucleotide sequence: TGTGCCAGCAGTTCGCGGCCCGGGACAGCCCTCTATGGCTACACCTTC.

The chain carries TRBV20-1 and TRBJ2-7, with no clear D. The CDR3 is made up of 11 amino acids. The germline V and J ends were trimmed by 6 bases and 0 bases, with 6 bases remaining between them. Germline CDR1 and CDR2: DFQATT and SNEGSKA (reference sequence). CDR3: CSAAPSYEQYF. For the CDR3, the DNA is TGCAGTGCGGCTCCCTCCTACGAGCAGTACTTC.

This chain joins TRBV6-5 and TRBJ1-5; D gene unclear. There are 15 residues in the CDR3. V dropped 0 bases and J dropped 0 bases, with 6 bases sitting between them. CDR1 and CDR2 from the germline V gene are MNHEY and SVGAGI. CDR3 sequence: CASSYSPGSNQPQHF. The CDR3 DNA reads TGTGCCAGCAGTTACTCGCCTGGTAGCAATCAGCCCCAGCATTTT.

The CDR3 protein is CASSVRYRGSPDEQFF. For the CDR3, the DNA is TGTGCCAGCAGCGTGAGATACCGCGGGTCACCAGATGAGCAGTTCTTC. This sequence joins TRBV11-2 and TRBJ2-1; weak D call: TRBD2 (5 bases). Germline V gene lookup returns CDR1 SGHAT and CDR2 FQNNGV. V dropped 5 bases and J dropped 8 bases, with 22 bases sitting between them. CDR3 length: 16 amino acids.

The chain links TRBV20-1 to TRBJ1-1; 11 nucleotides match TRBD1. Trimming removed 8 bases from V and 0 bases from J; junction bases left unmatched: 8. Germline V gene sequence: CDR1 DFQATT, CDR2 SNEGSKA (reference sequence). The length of the CDR3 is 15 residues. The chain's CDR3 is CSPGQGGAMNTEAFF. CDR3 in DNA: TGCAGTCCGGGACAGGGGGGAGCTATGAACACTGAAGCTTTCTTT.

The chain combines TRBV7-2 with TRBJ2-2, with 8 bases aligning to TRBD2. V lost 6 bases, J lost 4 bases, and 4 bases stayed unmatched. Germline CDR1 is SGHTA and CDR2 is FQGNSA. The CDR3 loop spans 14 amino acids. Written as DNA, the CDR3 is TGTGCCAGCAGTCCGGGGGGGCCCACCGGGGAGCTGTTTTTT. This codes for CASSPGGPTGELFF.